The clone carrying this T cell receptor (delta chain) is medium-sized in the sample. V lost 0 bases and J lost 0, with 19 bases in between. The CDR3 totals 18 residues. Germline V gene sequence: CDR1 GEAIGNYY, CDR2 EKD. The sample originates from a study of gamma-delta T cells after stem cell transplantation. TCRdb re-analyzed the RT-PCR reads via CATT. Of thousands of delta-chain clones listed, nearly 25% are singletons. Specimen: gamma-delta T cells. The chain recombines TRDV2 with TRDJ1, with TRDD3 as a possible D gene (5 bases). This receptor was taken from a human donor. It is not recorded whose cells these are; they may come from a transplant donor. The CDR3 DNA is TGTGCCTGTGACACCGTTTCGGGGGGTCGCTCTCACACCGATAAACTCATCTTT. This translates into CACDTVSGGRSHTDKLIF.